Presented here are 10 T cell receptor beta chains from one specimen sequenced in a study of vaccination and CD4 T cells after COVID-19. TCRdb called the PCR reads again in MiXCR, with one record for every CDR3 protein. The sample yields about 31,000 distinct CDR3 sequences, almost 50% seen once. Time point reported: late sampling 161 to 241 days after vaccination in three convalescent patients. The specimen was CD4+ T cells from blood, collected about 7 months after SARS-CoV-2 vaccination. The receptors derive from a human donor who had recovered from COVID-19.

The chain combines TRBV7-2 with TRBJ2-3, with 11 bases identical to TRBD2. CDR3 size: 18 residues. Trimming at V came to 6 bases and at J to 4 bases, leaving 15 bases not matched to a gene. Germline lookup yields CDR1 SGHTA and CDR2 FQGNSA. The CDR3 loop reads CASRGGSLLAGVADTQYF. Here the CDR3 DNA reads TGTGCCAGCAGGGGAGGATCCCTACTAGCGGGAGTAGCAGATACGCAGTATTTT.

The V gene is TRBV7-3, the J gene TRBJ2-1, with TRBD2 matching 9 bases. V lost 6 bases and J lost 5; bases outside the gene matches: 2. The germline V gene has CDR1 SGHTA and CDR2 FQGTGA. This CDR3 region has 13 residues. The CDR3 coding sequence is TGTGCCAGCAGGTTAGCGGGAGACAATGAGCAGTTCTTC. It translates to CASRLAGDNEQFF.

This clonotype showed up just a few times. V and J are TRBV20-1 and TRBJ1-1; tentative D call: TRBD1 (6 bases). The germline CDR1 and CDR2 sequences are DFQATT and SNEGSKA (reference sequence). This CDR3 region has 18 residues. V lost 0 bases and J 1 base, leaving 21 bases between the germline ends. The CDR3 DNA follows: TGCAGTGCTAGAGACCCAAGGGCTGTTAAGGGGGGGAACACTGAAGCTTTCTTT. Its protein is CSARDPRAVKGGNTEAFF.

The chain employs TRBV28 and TRBJ2-5; possible D gene TRBD2, 6 bases. This CDR3 is 17 amino acids long. From germline, CDR1 is MDHEN and CDR2 SYDVKM. Trimming removed 2 bases from V and 2 bases from J, with 18 bases in between. CDR3 nucleotide sequence: TGTGCCAGCAGTTTACGGGCTCGACTAGGGCTTCAAGAGACCCAGTACTTC. This gives the protein CASSLRARLGLQETQYF.

The rearrangement links TRBV27 to TRBJ1-2; 7 nucleotides match TRBD1. This CDR3 is built from 15 residues. Germline values: CDR1 MNHEY, CDR2 SMNVEV (reference sequence). Unmatched junction bases numbered 8, after V lost 5 bases and J lost 2 bases. This chain's CDR3 is CASSPWDRTNYGYTF. The CDR3 DNA follows: TGTGCCAGCAGTCCGTGGGACAGAACGAACTATGGCTACACCTTC.

For the CDR3, the DNA is TGCAGCGTTCTCGGACAGGGGACCAACTACGAGCAGTACTTC. It yields the protein CSVLGQGTNYEQYF. V is TRBV29-1 and J is TRBJ2-7; 9 bases map to TRBD1. The CDR3 is 14 residues long. Germline-derived CDR1 and CDR2 are SQVTM and ANQGSEA. The trim removed 5 bases at V and 3 bases at J, leaving 8 bases unmatched.

By frequency in the sample, this clonotype is medium-sized (0.01 to 0.1%). J is TRBJ2-6 and V is TRBV15; D remains unclear. Germline CDR1 LNHNV, CDR2 YYDKDF (reference sequence). V lost 0 bases to trimming and J lost 0 bases, with 6 bases between them. CDR3 length: 16 residues. CDR3 loop: CATSRDRASGANVLTF. The DNA for the CDR3 is TGTGCCACCAGCAGAGATCGCGCCTCTGGGGCCAACGTCCTGACTTTC.

This clonotype came up once. This chain uses TRBV10-3 with TRBJ1-5; 10 bases match TRBD1. There are 15 residues in the CDR3. Germline V gene sequence: CDR1 ENHRY, CDR2 SYGVKD. The V and J ends lost 10 bases and 5 bases, in that order; junction bases with no gene match: 11. CDR3 residues: CATSKWTGGDQPQHF. DNA of the CDR3: TGTGCCACATCTAAATGGACAGGGGGTGATCAGCCCCAGCATTTT.

The V call is TRBV6-1, the J call TRBJ2-5; TRBD2 agrees at 9 bases. This CDR3 is built from 16 residues. With V trimmed by 2 bases and J by 5 bases, 9 bases remained unmatched. CDR1 is MNHNS, CDR2 SASEGT, per germline. The CDR3 DNA reads as TGTGCCAGCAGTGAAAGGGTAGGCGGGAGGGCCGAGACCCAGTACTTC. Protein sequence: CASSERVGGRAETQYF.

The rearrangement links TRBV28 to TRBJ2-5; 7 bases line up with TRBD2. CDR1 MDHEN and CDR2 SYDVKM come from the germline V gene. Losses at the gene ends were 6 bases for V and 3 bases for J; bases not matched to a gene: 13. This CDR3 is 16 amino acids long. The CDR3 DNA follows: TGTGCCAGCAGACTCGGGGCGGGAGTTCCCAAAGAGACCCAGTACTTC. Translated: CASRLGAGVPKETQYF.